A single TCR beta chain is shown here with its context. Germline V gives CDR1 LGHDT, CDR2 YNNKEL (reference sequence). V was cut by 4 bases and J by 5 bases, with 8 bases left in between. The CDR3 is made up of 13 amino acids. In the original workflow: Amplifying reference gene primers gave estimates of nucleated cell counts. The protocol was immunoSEQ multiplex PCR, while the TCRdb copy is restricted to in-frame clones and leaves out a portion. The V and J calls and the clone size are those of that table, but D and trimming were determined from the DNA. The table has over 300,000 clones, approximately 85% seen once; the top ten hold under 2.5%. These data are taken from a study of blood T cell repertoires in COVID-19. Study overall: Both acute and convalescent COVID-19 samples were obtained from the United States, Italy and Spain. PBMCs, B-cell-depleted T cells, or T cells provided the cDNA or gDNA that made up the material.

Two negative PCRs, clearance, or symptom resolution had been documented for recovered Cohort 3 donors. Sequenced input: PBMCs or T cells enriched from blood (not recorded which). V is TRBV3-1 (or the pseudogene TRBV3-2) and J is TRBJ2-2; D not resolved. This TCR was sampled from a man aged 30-40 years who had recovered from COVID-19. The CDR3 here is CASSRLRTGELFF. The CDR3 DNA follows: TGTGCCAGCAGCCGCTTGCGGACCGGGGAGCTGTTTTTT.